These T cell receptor beta chains were read from a single sample in a study of PD-1 blockade in classical Hodgkin lymphoma. Using immunoSEQ multiplex PCR, the repertoire was profiled, and TCRdb retains in-frame clones only, with some absent. The table lists 9,000 to 10,000 clones, about 93% of them singletons. The input for sequencing was peripheral blood mononuclear cells (PBMCs), taken at baseline. All receptors come from a human donor with classical Hodgkin lymphoma. CDR3s include the opening cysteine and the closing phenylalanine or tryptophan. A D gene is named only where the DNA matches it firmly. Not all rows give a size; the values are once, few, many and, for expanded clones, a class.

v_call,j_call,d_call,clone_size,cdr3_nt,cdr3_aa
TRBV18,TRBJ1-1,.,.,TGTGCCAGCTCACCCGAGGGGGGAGAAGCTTTCTTT,CASSPEGGEAFF
TRBV10-1,TRBJ2-7,TRBD1,.,TGCGCCAGAAAATCGGACAGGGGACGATACGAGCAGTACTTC,CARKSDRGRYEQYF
TRBV2,TRBJ2-1,.,.,TGTGCCAGCAGTTATAGCGACAATGAGCAGTTCTTC,CASSYSDNEQFF
TRBV6-1,TRBJ1-1,.,once,TGTGCCAGCAGTGAAGAGAACACTGAAGCTTTCTTT,CASSEENTEAFF
TRBV6-5,TRBJ2-2,.,.,TGTGCCAGCAGGGACGAGCTGAACACCGGGGAGCTGTTTTTT,CASRDELNTGELFF
TRBV6-1,TRBJ2-7,.,once,TGTGCCAGCAGTGTGTCTCGGACCGGAAGCTCCTACGAGCAGTACTTC,CASSVSRTGSSYEQYF
TRBV7-3,TRBJ2-6,.,.,TGTGCCAGCAGCCCCGGGTGGGGGGCCAACGTCCTGACTTTC,CASSPGWGANVLTF
TRBV30,TRBJ1-1,.,.,TGTGCCTGGAGTAGAGGGACGAACACTGAAGCTTTCTTT,CAWSRGTNTEAFF
TRBV28,TRBJ2-7,.,.,TGTGCCAGCAGTTTTGAGGACGAGCAGTACTTC,CASSFEDEQYF
TRBV6-5,TRBJ1-1,.,.,TGTGCCAGCAGTCCGGGACATTTCACTGAAGCTTTCTTT,CASSPGHFTEAFF
TRBV7-9,TRBJ2-7,TRBD2,.,TGTGCCAGCAGCTTCGGCCTAGCGGGTCTAATCTACGAGCAGTACTTC,CASSFGLAGLIYEQYF
TRBV5-8,TRBJ1-5,.,.,TGTGCCAGCAGCCATCGACCTTTTGGCAATCAGCCCCAGCATTTT,CASSHRPFGNQPQHF
TRBV19,TRBJ1-1,TRBD1,once,TGTGCCAGTAGTACGACAGGGAAGTCTGAAGCTTTCTTT,CASSTTGKSEAFF
TRBV28,TRBJ1-1,.,once,TGTGCCAGCAGTTTCTTTAACACTGAAGCTTTCTTT,CASSFFNTEAFF
TRBV6-4,TRBJ1-5,.,.,TGTGCCAGCAGTGAACAGGGTTCCAATCAGCCCCAGCATTTT,CASSEQGSNQPQHF
TRBV19,TRBJ1-5,.,.,TGTGCCAGTAGTTATAGACAGAAGAGCAATCAGCCCCAGCATTTT,CASSYRQKSNQPQHF
TRBV5-1,TRBJ2-2,.,.,TGCGCCAGCAGCCCTGGGGGTGGCACCGGGGAGCTGTTTTTT,CASSPGGGTGELFF
TRBV14,TRBJ2-1,TRBD2,.,TGTGCCAGCACCCCGACTAGCGGGAAGTTTAATGAGCAGTTCTTC,CASTPTSGKFNEQFF
TRBV29-1,TRBJ2-7,.,.,TGCAGCGTTACATCCGGACAGCTCTACGAGCAGTACTTC,CSVTSGQLYEQYF
TRBV5-8,TRBJ2-1,.,.,TGTGCCAGCAGCCAGGGTTGGGGTGAGCAGTTCTTC,CASSQGWGEQFF
TRBV25-1,TRBJ2-3,.,.,TGTGCCAGCATCCGGGACTTCACAGATACGCAGTATTTT,CASIRDFTDTQYF
TRBV27,TRBJ1-1,.,.,TGTGCCAGCAGTTTATCGATGTGGGACACTGAAGCTTTCTTT,CASSLSMWDTEAFF
TRBV7-9,TRBJ1-1,.,.,TGTGCCAGCAGCTTTGTAACTGAAGCTTTCTTT,CASSFVTEAFF
TRBV29-1,TRBJ1-2,.,.,TGCAGCGTTCCCATCCACGGGGGCGCGAACTATGGCTACACCTTC,CSVPIHGGANYGYTF
TRBV5-8,TRBJ1-5,.,.,TGTGCCAGCGCAGGGGATCAGCCCCAGCATTTT,CASAGDQPQHF
TRBV12-5,TRBJ2-5,.,.,TGTGCTAGTGGTTTGGTACCCGGGTACGGTGAAGAGACCCAGTACTTC,CASGLVPGYGEETQYF
TRBV12-5,TRBJ2-2,.,.,TGTGCTAGTGGTTTCTGGTCTTTTGGGTCCGGGGAGCTGTTTTTT,CASGFWSFGSGELFF
TRBV4-2,TRBJ2-7,.,.,TGTGCCAGCAGCGCCCCCGGGACGGACTCCTACGAGCAGTACTTC,CASSAPGTDSYEQYF
TRBV6-6,TRBJ2-1,TRBD2,.,TGTGCCAGCAGTCGACTAGCGGGGGACTACAATGAGCAGTTCTTC,CASSRLAGDYNEQFF
TRBV15,TRBJ2-7,.,.,TGTGCCACCAGCAGAGTCACCTTGTTGGAACGCGAGCAGTACTTC,CATSRVTLLEREQYF
TRBV6-1,TRBJ2-1,TRBD2,.,TGTGCCAGCAATGGCGGGAGGTACTACAATGAGCAGTTCTTC,CASNGGRYYNEQFF
TRBV11-3,TRBJ2-2,TRBD2,.,TGTGCCAGCAGCAAAGCGGGAGCGGGCACCGGGGAGCTGTTTTTT,CASSKAGAGTGELFF
TRBV5-1,TRBJ1-2,TRBD1,.,TGCGCCAGCAGCCGAGGACAGGGGATCAATGGCTACACCTTC,CASSRGQGINGYTF
TRBV5-4,TRBJ1-2,.,once,TGTGCCAGCAGCTTGGCCCGCAGCGTCGTTATCTATGGCTACACCTTC,CASSLARSVVIYGYTF
TRBV19,TRBJ2-5,TRBD1,.,TGTGCCAGTAGGGGGGACAGGGGGTTTTCAGAGACCCAGTACTTC,CASRGDRGFSETQYF
TRBV10-2,TRBJ2-3,.,.,TGCGCCAGCAGTGAGTCGAATTTAGGATTCACAGATACGCAGTATTTT,CASSESNLGFTDTQYF
TRBV27,TRBJ1-2,.,.,TGTGCCAGCAGTTTAACGGGATGGAACTATGGCTACACCTTC,CASSLTGWNYGYTF
TRBV6-6,TRBJ2-7,.,.,TGTGCCAGCAGACCCCGGGACCTCGGTTTCGACGAGCAGTACTTC,CASRPRDLGFDEQYF
TRBV27,TRBJ2-4,TRBD2,.,TGTGCCAGCAGTTTCGGGGAGGGAAACATTCAGTACTTC,CASSFGEGNIQYF
TRBV15,TRBJ1-5,.,.,TGTGCCACCCGGGGGTCCGATAGCAATCAGCCCCAGCATTTT,CATRGSDSNQPQHF
TRBV7-9,TRBJ2-1,TRBD2,.,TGTGCCAGCAGCTCGTTGTGGGGCGCTAGCGGGAGGGCGTACAATGAGCAGTTCTTC,CASSSLWGASGRAYNEQFF
TRBV4-2,TRBJ2-1,.,once,TGTGCCAGCAGCCAAGAGGGCCTGGGACGGGACAATGAGCAGTTCTTC,CASSQEGLGRDNEQFF
TRBV28,TRBJ2-1,.,.,TGTGCCAGCAGTTCCTTCAAAAATGAGCAGTTCTTC,CASSSFKNEQFF
TRBV9,TRBJ2-7,TRBD1,once,TGTGCCAGCAGCGGGCGACAGGGTCGTATCTACGAGCAGTACTTC,CASSGRQGRIYEQYF
TRBV5-4,TRBJ2-1,TRBD2,.,TGTGCCAGCAGCCGAGCTAGCGGGAAGGCTGACAATGAGCAGTTCTTC,CASSRASGKADNEQFF
TRBV5-1,TRBJ1-2,.,.,TGCGCCAGCAGCGGGACGGTGGGGAACTATGGCTACACCTTC,CASSGTVGNYGYTF
TRBV5-1,TRBJ1-2,.,once,TGCGCCAGCAGCTTGTTTGCGGAAGAGGGTGGCTACACCTTC,CASSLFAEEGGYTF
TRBV7-3,TRBJ2-3,.,.,TGTGCCAGCAGCTTAGTCCCGGGGACTGGTGGCACAGATACGCAGTATTTT,CASSLVPGTGGTDTQYF
TRBV11-2,TRBJ2-7,.,.,TGTGCCAGCAGCTTAGATAGGCGTGACGAGCAGTACTTC,CASSLDRRDEQYF
TRBV6-6,TRBJ1-1,.,.,TGTGCCAGCAGTTTGAGACCGGTGGCTGAAGCTTTCTTT,CASSLRPVAEAFF
TRBV7-2,TRBJ2-5,TRBD2,.,TGTGCCAGCAGCGTATCCGGGACTACGCAAGAGACCCAGTACTTC,CASSVSGTTQETQYF
TRBV19,TRBJ2-6,.,.,TGTGCCAGTAGAATCGCGGACCTAGGGACCAACGTCCTGACTTTC,CASRIADLGTNVLTF
TRBV5-1,TRBJ2-1,TRBD2,.,TGCGCCAGCAGCCAGGGACTAGCGGGAGTGGATGAGCAGTTCTTC,CASSQGLAGVDEQFF